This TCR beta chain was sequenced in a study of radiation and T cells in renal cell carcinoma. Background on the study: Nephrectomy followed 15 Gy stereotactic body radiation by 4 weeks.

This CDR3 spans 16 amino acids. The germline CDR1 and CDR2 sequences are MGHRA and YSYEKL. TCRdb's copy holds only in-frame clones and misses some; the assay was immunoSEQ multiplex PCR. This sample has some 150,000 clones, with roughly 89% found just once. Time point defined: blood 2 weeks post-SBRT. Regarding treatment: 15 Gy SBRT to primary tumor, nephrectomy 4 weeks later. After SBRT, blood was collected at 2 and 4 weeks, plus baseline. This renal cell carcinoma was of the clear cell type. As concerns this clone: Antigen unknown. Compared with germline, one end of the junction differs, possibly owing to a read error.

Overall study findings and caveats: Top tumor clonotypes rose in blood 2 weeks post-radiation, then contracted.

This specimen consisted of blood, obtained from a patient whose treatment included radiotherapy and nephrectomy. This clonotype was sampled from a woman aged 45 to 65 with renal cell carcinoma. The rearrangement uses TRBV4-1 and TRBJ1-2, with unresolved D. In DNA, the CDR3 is TGCGCCAGCAGCCAAGAGGGGATCCGAATCACGGCATTGGCGGACTTC. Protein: CASSQEGIRITALADF.